The next 15 T cell receptor beta chains were all read from a single sample in a study of T cell responses to AZD1222 COVID-19 vaccine. Data came from immunoSEQ multiplex PCR; TCRdb stores just in-frame clones and leaves some out. This table holds 70,000 to 90,000 clones, over 85% found once. The specimen was peripheral blood, collected on day 0 of AZD1222 vaccination. Receptors originate from an adult in good health.

V is TRBV4-2 and J is TRBJ2-5; D uncertain. V was pared by 1 base and J by 2 bases, with 14 bases between. Germline loops: CDR1 LGHNA, CDR2 YNFKEQ. CDR3 length equals 16 residues. The CDR3 DNA sequence: TGTGCCAGCAGCCAAGGTCCCCCTGGCGGACAAGAGACCCAGTACTTC. Its protein product is CASSQGPPGGQETQYF.

The chain carries TRBV7-9 and TRBJ1-5; possible D gene TRBD1, 5 bases. Trimming took off 5 bases at V and 4 bases at J, with 15 bases between the two ends. Germline CDR1 and CDR2: SEHNR and FQNEAQ (reference sequence). This CDR3 region has 15 residues. The CDR3 protein is CASSPGDGINQPQHF. CDR3 nucleotide sequence: TGTGCCAGCAGCCCCGGGGACGGGATTAATCAGCCCCAGCATTTT.

V is TRBV7-9 and J is TRBJ1-6; TRBD1 is a possible D gene (5 bases). CDR1 is SEHNR and CDR2 is FQNEAQ in the germline V gene (reference sequence). Trimming left V 4 bases short and J 10 bases short, with 17 bases between. The CDR3 totals 15 residues. The CDR3 DNA follows: TGTGCCAGCAGCTCCCAGGGCCGGCTGGGATCACCCCTCCACTTT. Translated: CASSSQGRLGSPLHF.

V is TRBV5-1 and J is TRBJ2-7; D call uncertain. The CDR3 consists of 14 residues. V was cut by 5 bases and J by 0 bases, with 12 bases left in between. Per germline, CDR1 SGHRS and CDR2 YFSETQ. The CDR3 coding sequence is TGCGCCAGCAGGCTGACCTGGAGCTCCTACGAGCAGTACTTC. It is translated as CASRLTWSSYEQYF.

The chain links TRBV12-3 or TRBV12-4 to TRBJ2-7; D gene unclear. CDR3 length equals 11 residues. The V end was cut by 3 bases, the J end by 4 bases, with 4 bases between. Here the CDR3 reads CASSLGYEQYF. The CDR3 DNA reads TGTGCCAGCAGTTTGGGTTACGAGCAGTACTTC.

The rearrangement links TRBV7-6 to TRBJ1-6; TRBD1 agrees at 11 bases. The CDR3 length is 15 residues. Trimming at V came to 5 bases and at J to 9 bases, leaving 6 bases not matched to a gene. The germline CDR1 and CDR2 sequences are SGHVS and FNYEAQ. The CDR3 is CASSAGQGVGSPLHF. CDR3 nucleotides: TGTGCCAGCAGCGCGGGACAGGGGGTTGGTTCACCCCTCCACTTT.

V usage is TRBV6-1 and J usage is TRBJ2-2, with 10 positions matching TRBD1. Germline lookup yields CDR1 MNHNS and CDR2 SASEGT. Trimming cost V 4 bases and J 5 bases; bases outside gene matches: 10. The CDR3 is made up of 17 amino acids. The CDR3 sequence: CASSAPGQGLVTGELFF. As DNA, the CDR3 is TGTGCCAGCAGTGCCCCGGGACAGGGGTTGGTTACCGGGGAGCTGTTTTTT.

The V gene is TRBV10-2, the J gene TRBJ2-3; weak D call: TRBD1 (6 bases). The CDR3 covers 13 residues. Germline values: CDR1 WSHSY, CDR2 SAAADI. Trimming pared 4 bases from V and 6 bases from J, leaving 11 bases between. The CDR3 spells CASSGGRSDTQYF. Here the CDR3 DNA reads TGCGCCAGCAGTGGGGGGCGGTCCGATACGCAGTATTTT.

This chain uses TRBV27 with TRBJ2-1; no definite D call. V lost 6 bases to trimming and J lost 9 bases, with 15 bases between them. CDR1 is MNHEY and CDR2 is SMNVEV in the germline V gene (reference sequence). CDR3 size: 13 residues. The CDR3 reads CASRLADTPEQFF. The CDR3 DNA follows: TGTGCCAGCAGGCTGGCCGACACACCTGAGCAGTTCTTC.

V is TRBV6-5 and J is TRBJ1-3; D gene uncertain. This CDR3 spans 15 amino acids. Germline CDR1 reads MNHEY; CDR2 reads SVGAGI. The V end lost 6 bases, the J end lost 1 base, and 13 bases lay between the germline ends. CDR3 protein: CASSPRGKSGNTIYF. The CDR3 DNA is TGTGCCAGCAGCCCACGGGGTAAATCTGGAAACACCATATATTTT.

This chain joins TRBV2 and TRBJ1-4; D gene unclear. V was clipped by 6 bases and J by 8 bases, with 16 bases between them. The length of the CDR3 is 14 residues. Looked up from germline, CDR1 is SNHLY and CDR2 is FYNNEI. The CDR3 bases are TGTGCCAGCAGCTCCCCGAAGCACGGGGAAAAACTGTTTTTT. Translation gives CASSSPKHGEKLFF.

The chain has TRBV6-5 and TRBJ1-4; no clear D gene. The CDR3 totals 14 residues. The germline V gene encodes CDR1 MNHEY and CDR2 SVGAGI. Trimming removed 0 bases from V and 5 bases from J, with 7 bases in between. CDR3: CASSYSRQNEKLFF. The CDR3 DNA sequence: TGTGCCAGCAGTTACTCGAGGCAAAATGAAAAACTGTTTTTT.

The CDR3 loop reads CASSQDRGGANVLTF. The CDR3 bases are TGCGCCAGCAGCCAAGATAGGGGCGGGGCCAACGTCCTGACTTTC. The chain employs TRBV4-1 and TRBJ2-6, with D perhaps TRBD1 (5 bases). The CDR3 consists of 15 residues. Germline loops: CDR1 MGHRA, CDR2 YSYEKL. The V end was cut by 0 bases, the J end by 4 bases, with 7 bases between.

This clone is a singleton in its sample. The J gene is TRBJ1-5, the V gene TRBV5-1; D is uncertain. V was pared by 4 bases and J by 4 bases, with 12 bases between. CDR1 and CDR2 (germline): SGHRS, YFSETQ. This CDR3 is 14 amino acids long. CDR3 nucleotide sequence: TGCGCCAGCAGCCCGGACGGAGAGAATCAGCCCCAGCATTTT. It codes for CASSPDGENQPQHF.

The genes are TRBV27 and TRBJ1-2, with TRBD1 identical over 7 bases. The CDR3 runs to 15 residues. V trimming: 5 bases; J trimming: 4 bases; junction bases outside the gene matches: 10. Germline V gene sequence: CDR1 MNHEY, CDR2 SMNVEV (reference sequence). This chain's CDR3 is CASSAGGESLYGYTF. The CDR3 DNA is TGTGCCAGCAGTGCAGGGGGAGAGTCGCTCTATGGCTACACCTTC.